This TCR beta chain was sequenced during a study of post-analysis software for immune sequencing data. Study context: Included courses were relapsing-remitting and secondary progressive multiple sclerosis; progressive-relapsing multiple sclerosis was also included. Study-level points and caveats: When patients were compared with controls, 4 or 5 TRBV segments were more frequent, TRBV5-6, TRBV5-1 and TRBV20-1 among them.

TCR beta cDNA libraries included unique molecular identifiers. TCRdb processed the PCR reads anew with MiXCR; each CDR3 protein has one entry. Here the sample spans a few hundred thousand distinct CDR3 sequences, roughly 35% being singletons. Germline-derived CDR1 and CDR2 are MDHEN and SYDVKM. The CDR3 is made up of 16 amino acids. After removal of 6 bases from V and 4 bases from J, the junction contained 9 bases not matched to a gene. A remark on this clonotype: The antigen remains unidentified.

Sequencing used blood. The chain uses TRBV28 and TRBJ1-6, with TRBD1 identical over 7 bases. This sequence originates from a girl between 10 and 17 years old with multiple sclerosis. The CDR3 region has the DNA TGTGCCAGCAGCAGAGACAGGGTGAAGTATAATTCACCCCTCCACTTT. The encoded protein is CASSRDRVKYNSPLHF.